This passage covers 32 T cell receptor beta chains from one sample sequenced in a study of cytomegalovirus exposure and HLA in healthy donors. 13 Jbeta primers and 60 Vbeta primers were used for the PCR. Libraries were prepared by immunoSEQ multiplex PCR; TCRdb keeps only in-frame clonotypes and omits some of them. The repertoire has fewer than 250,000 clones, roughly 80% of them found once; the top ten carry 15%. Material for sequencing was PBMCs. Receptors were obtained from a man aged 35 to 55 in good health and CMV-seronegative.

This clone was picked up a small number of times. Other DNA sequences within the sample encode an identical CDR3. The chain's CDR3 is CASSLGQPNQPQHF. In nucleotides, the CDR3 is TGTGCCAGCAGCCTAGGACAGCCCAATCAGCCCCAGCATTTT. The chain is built from TRBV7-9 and TRBJ1-5, with a weak D call TRBD1 (6 bases). Trimming took 5 bases from V and 3 from J, leaving 11 bases between them. CDR3 length: 14 residues. Germline V lookup: CDR1 SEHNR, CDR2 FQNEAQ (reference sequence).

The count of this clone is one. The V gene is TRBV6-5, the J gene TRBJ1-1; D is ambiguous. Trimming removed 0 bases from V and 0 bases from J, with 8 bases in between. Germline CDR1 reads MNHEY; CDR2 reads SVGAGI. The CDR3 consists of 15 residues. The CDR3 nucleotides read TGTGCCAGCAGTTACTCGAGAACTTTGAACACTGAAGCTTTCTTT. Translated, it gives CASSYSRTLNTEAFF.

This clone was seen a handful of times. The CDR3 sequence is CASSLPIGETYEQYF. The CDR3 coding sequence is TGTGCCAGCAGCTTACCTATAGGAGAAACCTACGAGCAGTACTTC. V is TRBV7-9 and J is TRBJ2-7; unclear D gene. Germline CDR1 is SEHNR and CDR2 is FQNEAQ (reference sequence). There are 15 residues in the CDR3. Trimming cost V 2 bases and J 2 bases, with 13 bases left between them.

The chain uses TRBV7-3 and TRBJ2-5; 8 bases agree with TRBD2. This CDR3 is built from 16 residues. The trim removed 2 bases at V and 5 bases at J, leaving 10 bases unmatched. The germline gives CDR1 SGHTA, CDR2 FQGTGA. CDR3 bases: TGTGCCAGCAGCTTAGCCCGAGGAGCGGGAGTTGAGACCCAGTACTTC. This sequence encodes CASSLARGAGVETQYF.

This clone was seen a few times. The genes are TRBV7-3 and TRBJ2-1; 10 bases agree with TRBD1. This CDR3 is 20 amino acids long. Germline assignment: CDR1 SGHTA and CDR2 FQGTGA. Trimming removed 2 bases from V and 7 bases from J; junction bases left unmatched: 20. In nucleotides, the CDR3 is TGTGCCAGCAGCTTAGATAAGGTCGAAACGGGACAGGGGTGGGCAAATGAGCAGTTCTTC. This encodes CASSLDKVETGQGWANEQFF.

CDR3 in amino acids: CAISGIEATEQYF. The CDR3 bases are TGTGCCATCAGTGGAATCGAAGCGACCGAGCAGTACTTC. The chain couples TRBV10-3 to TRBJ2-7; D gene uncertain. The length of the CDR3 is 13 residues. V lost 4 bases and J 6 bases, leaving 13 bases between the germline ends. CDR1 and CDR2 from the germline V gene are ENHRY and SYGVKD.

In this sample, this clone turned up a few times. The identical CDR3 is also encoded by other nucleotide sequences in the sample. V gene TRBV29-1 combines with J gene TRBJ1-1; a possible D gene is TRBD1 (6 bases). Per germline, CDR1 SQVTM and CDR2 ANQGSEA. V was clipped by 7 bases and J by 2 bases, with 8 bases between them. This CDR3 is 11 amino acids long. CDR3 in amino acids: CSGTVNTEAFF. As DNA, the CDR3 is TGCAGCGGGACAGTCAACACTGAAGCTTTCTTT.

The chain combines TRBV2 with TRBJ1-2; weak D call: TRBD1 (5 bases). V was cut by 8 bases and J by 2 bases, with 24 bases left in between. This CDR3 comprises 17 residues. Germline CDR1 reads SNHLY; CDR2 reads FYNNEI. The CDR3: CASLKITGGRVNYGYTF. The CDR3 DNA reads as TGTGCCAGCCTGAAAATTACGGGCGGCAGGGTAAACTATGGCTACACCTTC.

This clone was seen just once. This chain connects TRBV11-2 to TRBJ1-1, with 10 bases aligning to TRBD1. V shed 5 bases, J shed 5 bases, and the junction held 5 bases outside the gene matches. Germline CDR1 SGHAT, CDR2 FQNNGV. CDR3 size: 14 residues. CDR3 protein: CASSRTGGNTEAFF. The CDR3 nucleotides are TGTGCCAGCAGCCGGACAGGGGGGAATACTGAAGCTTTCTTT.

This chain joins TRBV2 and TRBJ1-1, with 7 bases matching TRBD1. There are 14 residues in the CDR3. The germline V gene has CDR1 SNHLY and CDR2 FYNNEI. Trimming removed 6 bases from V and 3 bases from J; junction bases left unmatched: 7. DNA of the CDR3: TGTGCCAGCAGCCGACAGGGTATTGACACTGAAGCTTTCTTT. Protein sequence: CASSRQGIDTEAFF.

CDR3 bases: TGTGCCAGCAGCCAATTTCAGGGGGCGGTTGACTATGGCTACACCTTC. It codes for CASSQFQGAVDYGYTF. The chain joins TRBV14 to TRBJ1-2, with 8 bases fitting TRBD1. The CDR3 is 16 amino acids. The V gene's germline CDR1 is SGHDN and CDR2 FVKESK. V shed 2 bases and J 3 bases; nucleotides not matched to a gene: 8.

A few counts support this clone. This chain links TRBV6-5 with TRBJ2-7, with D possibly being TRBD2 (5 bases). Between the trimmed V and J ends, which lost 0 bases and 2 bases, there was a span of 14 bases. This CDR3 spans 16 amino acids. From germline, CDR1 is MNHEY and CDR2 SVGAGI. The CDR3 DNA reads TGTGCCAGCAGTTACTCGGGGAGTACAGCAACCTACGAGCAGTACTTC. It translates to CASSYSGSTATYEQYF.

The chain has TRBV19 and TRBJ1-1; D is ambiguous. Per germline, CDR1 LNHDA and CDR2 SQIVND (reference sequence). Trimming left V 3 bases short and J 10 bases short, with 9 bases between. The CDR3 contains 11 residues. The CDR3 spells CASSIAGLAFF. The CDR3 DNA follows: TGTGCCAGTAGTATCGCCGGGTTAGCTTTCTTT. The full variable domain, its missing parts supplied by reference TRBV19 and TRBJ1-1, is DGGITQSPKYLFRKEGQNVTLSCEQNLNHDAMYWYRQDPGQGLRLIYYSQIVNDFQKGDIAEGYSVSREKKESFPLTVTSAQKNPTAFYLCASSIAGLAFFGQGTRLTVV.

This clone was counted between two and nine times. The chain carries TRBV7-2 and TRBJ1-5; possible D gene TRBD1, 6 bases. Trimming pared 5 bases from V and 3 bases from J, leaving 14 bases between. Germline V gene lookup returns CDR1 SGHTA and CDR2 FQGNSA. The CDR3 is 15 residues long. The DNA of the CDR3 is TGTGCCAGCAGCACTCAGGGGCTACTCAATCAGCCCCAGCATTTT. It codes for CASSTQGLLNQPQHF.

CDR3 protein: CASSLGSSGNTIYF. CDR3 nucleotides: TGTGCCAGCAGCTTAGGCAGCTCTGGAAACACCATATATTTT. The chain is built from TRBV7-9 and TRBJ1-3, with D unresolved. V shed 1 base and J shed 0 bases, with 4 bases lying between them. This CDR3 has 14 residues. Germline V CDR1 and CDR2: SEHNR, FQNEAQ (reference sequence).

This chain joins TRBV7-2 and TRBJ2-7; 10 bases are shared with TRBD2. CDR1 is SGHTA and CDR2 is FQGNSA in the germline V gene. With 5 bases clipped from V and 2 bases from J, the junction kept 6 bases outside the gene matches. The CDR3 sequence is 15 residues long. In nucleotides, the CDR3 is TGTGCCAGCAGCCCTTCGAGCGGGGGGGCCTACGAGCAGTACTTC. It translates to CASSPSSGGAYEQYF.

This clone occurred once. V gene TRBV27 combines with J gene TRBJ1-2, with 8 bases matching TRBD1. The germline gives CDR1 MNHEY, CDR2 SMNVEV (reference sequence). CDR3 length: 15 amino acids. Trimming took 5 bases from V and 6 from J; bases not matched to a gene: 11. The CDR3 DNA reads TGTGCCAGCAGTACTACAGGGGGGGCGCGTGATGGCTACACCTTC. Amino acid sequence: CASSTTGGARDGYTF.

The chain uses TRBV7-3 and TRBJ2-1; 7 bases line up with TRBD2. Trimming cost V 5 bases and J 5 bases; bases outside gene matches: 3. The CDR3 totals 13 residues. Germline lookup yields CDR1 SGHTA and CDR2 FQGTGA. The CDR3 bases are TGTGCCAGCAGCAGGGACTACAACAATGAGCAGTTCTTC. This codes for CASSRDYNNEQFF.

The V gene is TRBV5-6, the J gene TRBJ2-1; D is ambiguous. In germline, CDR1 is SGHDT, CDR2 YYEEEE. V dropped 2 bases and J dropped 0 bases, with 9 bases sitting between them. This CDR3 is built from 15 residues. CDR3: CASSLESGSYNEQFF. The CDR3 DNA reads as TGTGCCAGCAGCTTAGAGTCAGGCTCCTACAATGAGCAGTTCTTC.

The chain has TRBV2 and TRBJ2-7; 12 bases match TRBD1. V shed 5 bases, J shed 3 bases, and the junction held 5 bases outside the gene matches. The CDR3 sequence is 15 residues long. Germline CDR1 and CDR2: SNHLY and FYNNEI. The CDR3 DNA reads TGTGCCAGCAGTTATGGGACAGGGGGCATCTACGAGCAGTACTTC. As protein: CASSYGTGGIYEQYF.

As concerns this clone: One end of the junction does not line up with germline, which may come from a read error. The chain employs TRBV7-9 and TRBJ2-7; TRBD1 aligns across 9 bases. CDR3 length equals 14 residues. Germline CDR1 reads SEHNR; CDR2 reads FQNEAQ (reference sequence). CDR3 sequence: CSSSRTGGVYEQYF. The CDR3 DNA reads TGTTCCAGCAGCCGCACAGGGGGCGTCTACGAGCAGTACTTC.

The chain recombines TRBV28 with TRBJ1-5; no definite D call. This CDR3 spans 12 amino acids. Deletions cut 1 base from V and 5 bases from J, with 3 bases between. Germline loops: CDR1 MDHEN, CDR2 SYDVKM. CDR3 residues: CASSLSDQPQHF. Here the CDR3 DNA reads TGTGCCAGCAGTTTATCCGATCAGCCCCAGCATTTT.

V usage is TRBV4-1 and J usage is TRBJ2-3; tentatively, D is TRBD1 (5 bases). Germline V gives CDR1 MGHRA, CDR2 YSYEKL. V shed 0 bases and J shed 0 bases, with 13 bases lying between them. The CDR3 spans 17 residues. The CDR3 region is CASSQEYRTKSTDTQYF. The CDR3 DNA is TGCGCCAGCAGCCAAGAGTACCGGACAAAAAGCACAGATACGCAGTATTTT.

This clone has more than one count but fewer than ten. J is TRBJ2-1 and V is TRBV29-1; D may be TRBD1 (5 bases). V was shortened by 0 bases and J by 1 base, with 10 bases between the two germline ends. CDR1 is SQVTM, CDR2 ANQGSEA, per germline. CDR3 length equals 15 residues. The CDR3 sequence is CSVEDLRASYNEQFF. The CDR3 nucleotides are TGCAGCGTTGAAGATCTCAGGGCGTCCTACAATGAGCAGTTCTTC.

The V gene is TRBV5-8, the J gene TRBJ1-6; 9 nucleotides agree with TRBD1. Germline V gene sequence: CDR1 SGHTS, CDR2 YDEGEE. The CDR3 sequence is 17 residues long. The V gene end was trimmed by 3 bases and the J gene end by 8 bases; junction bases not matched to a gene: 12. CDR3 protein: CASSYTTGTGTDSPLHF. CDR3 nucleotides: TGTGCCAGCAGCTACACCACCGGGACAGGGACAGATTCACCCCTCCACTTT. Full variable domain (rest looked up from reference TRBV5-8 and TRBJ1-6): EAGVTQSPTHLIKTRGQQATLRCSPISGHTSVYWYQQALGLGLQFLLWYDEGEERNRGNFPPRFSGRQFPNYSSELNVNALELEDSALYLCASSYTTGTGTDSPLHFGNGTRLTVT.

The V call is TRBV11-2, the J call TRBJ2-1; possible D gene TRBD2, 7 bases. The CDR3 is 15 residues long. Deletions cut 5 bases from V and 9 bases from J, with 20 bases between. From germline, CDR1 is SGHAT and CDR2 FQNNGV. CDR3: CASSGGMGGAPEQFF. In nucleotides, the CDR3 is TGTGCCAGCAGCGGCGGAATGGGGGGGGCCCCTGAGCAGTTCTTC.

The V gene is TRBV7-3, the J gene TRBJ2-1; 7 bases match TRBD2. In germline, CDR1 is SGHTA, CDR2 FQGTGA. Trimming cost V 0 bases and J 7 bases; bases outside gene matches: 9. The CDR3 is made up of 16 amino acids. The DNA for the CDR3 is TGTGCCAGCAGCTTAACGGGAGGGTTCGGGCCAAATGAGCAGTTCTTC. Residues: CASSLTGGFGPNEQFF.

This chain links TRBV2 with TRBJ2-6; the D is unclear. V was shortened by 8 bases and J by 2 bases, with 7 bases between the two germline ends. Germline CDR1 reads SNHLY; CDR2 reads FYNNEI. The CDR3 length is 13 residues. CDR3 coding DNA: TGTGCCAGCGGGCCACCTGGGGCCAACGTCCTGACTTTC. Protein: CASGPPGANVLTF.

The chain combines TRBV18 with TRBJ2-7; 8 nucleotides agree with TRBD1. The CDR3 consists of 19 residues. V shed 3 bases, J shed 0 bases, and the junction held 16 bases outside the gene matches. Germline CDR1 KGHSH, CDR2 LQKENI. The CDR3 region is CASSPLPDRVRESSYEQYF. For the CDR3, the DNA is TGTGCCAGCTCACCCCTGCCGGACAGGGTTCGGGAGAGCTCCTACGAGCAGTACTTC.

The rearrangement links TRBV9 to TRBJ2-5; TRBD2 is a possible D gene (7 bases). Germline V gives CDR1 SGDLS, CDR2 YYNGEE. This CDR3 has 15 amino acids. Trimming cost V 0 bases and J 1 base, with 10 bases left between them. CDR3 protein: CASSVAGGLQETQYF. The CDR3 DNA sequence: TGTGCCAGCAGCGTAGCGGGGGGCCTCCAAGAGACCCAGTACTTC.

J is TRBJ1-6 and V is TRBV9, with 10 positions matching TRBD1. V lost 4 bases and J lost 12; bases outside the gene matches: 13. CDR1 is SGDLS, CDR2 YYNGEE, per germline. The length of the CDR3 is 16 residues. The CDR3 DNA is TGTGCCAGCAGCAGCCAACCGGGACAGGGGATCAGACCCCTCCACTTT. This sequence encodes CASSSQPGQGIRPLHF.

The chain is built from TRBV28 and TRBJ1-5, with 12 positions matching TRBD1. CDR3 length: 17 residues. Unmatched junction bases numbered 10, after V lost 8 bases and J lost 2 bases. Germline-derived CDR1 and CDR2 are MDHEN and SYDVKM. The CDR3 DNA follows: TGTGCCAGCGGGACAGGGGGCATGGTGATCGGCAATCAGCCCCAGCATTTT. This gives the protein CASGTGGMVIGNQPQHF.